This is a list of T cell receptor beta chains from one sample in a study of blood T cells in healthy people across ages. TCRdb reprocessed the 5' RACE reads with MiXCR, giving one entry per CDR3 protein. The table records about 1.4 million distinct CDR3 sequences, around 55% of them present only once. The sequenced sample consisted of blood. Source of these receptors: a young man in good health. Each CDR3 is given with its conserved first and last residue. D genes are given only for firm matches. A row's size may be missing; if present it is once, few, many or a size class.

TGCGCCAGCAGCCAAGGAATAGACCTCCACTTT	CASSQGIDLHF	TRBV4-1	.	TRBJ1-6	.
TGTGCCAGCAGTTTAGAGACGCTCGAGACCCAGTACTTC	CASSLETLETQYF	TRBV12-3/TRBV12-4	.	TRBJ2-5	.
TGTGCCGTCACGGGGTGGGGAGAGACCCAGTACTTC	CAVTGWGETQYF	TRBV27	.	TRBJ2-5	.
TGTGCCAGCAGCTTAGTGCGGACAGAAAACTACGATGGCTACACCTTC	CASSLVRTENYDGYTF	TRBV7-9	.	TRBJ1-2	.
TGTGCCAGTTCCGAACGTCCCTACGAGCAGTACTTC	CASSERPYEQYF	TRBV6-2/TRBV6-3	few	TRBJ2-7	.
TGCAGCGTGTCGACGCATTTGAGGTACAATGAGCAGTTCTTC	CSVSTHLRYNEQFF	TRBV29-1	.	TRBJ2-1	.
TGTGCCAGCAGTTCACCAAGGAGAGCGGGCCAAGAGACCCAGTACTTC	CASSSPRRAGQETQYF	TRBV6-6	.	TRBJ2-5	.
TGTGCCAGCAGCTTAGAATCCAGGGTCTTCTACGAGCAGTACTTC	CASSLESRVFYEQYF	TRBV7-2	.	TRBJ2-7	.
TGTGCCAGCAGCTTAGCGAGGGGGACAGGGGCGGCGGACTATGGCTACACCTTC	CASSLARGTGAADYGYTF	TRBV7-9	.	TRBJ1-2	TRBD1
TGTGCCATCAGTGGGGGTATTTCCGATTCACCCCTCCACTTT	CAISGGISDSPLHF	TRBV10-3	.	TRBJ1-6	.
TGTGCCATCGGTTCAGGAGTCACAGATACGCAGTATTTT	CAIGSGVTDTQYF	TRBV10-3	.	TRBJ2-3	.
TGCAGTGCAAGGGAGCCAGGGAGGTTGAACACTGAAGCTTTCTTT	CSAREPGRLNTEAFF	TRBV20-1	.	TRBJ1-1	.
TGTGCCAGCGGCCGCAGGGATGCCTACGAGCAGTACTTC	CASGRRDAYEQYF	TRBV7-9	.	TRBJ2-7	.
TGTGCCAGCAGTATGTCGGGACTAGCCAACGTCCTGACTTTC	CASSMSGLANVLTF	TRBV6-2/TRBV6-3	few	TRBJ2-6	TRBD2
TGCAGTGCTAGCTCCTTTGACAGGGGAGACGAGCAGTACTTC	CSASSFDRGDEQYF	TRBV20-1	.	TRBJ2-7	TRBD1
TGTGCCAGCAGTTACTCCTACCGCGAGGGGCCCCCCCACTACGAGCAGTACTTC	CASSYSYREGPPHYEQYF	TRBV6-5	.	TRBJ2-7	.
TGTGCCAGCAGTTTTGAGAACCCAAGGGGCGGAGAGAACTATGGCTACACCTTC	CASSFENPRGGENYGYTF	TRBV27	.	TRBJ1-2	.
TGTGCCACCAGTCCCGGTTTTGGGGCGAGAGTCACTGAAGCTTTCTTT	CATSPGFGARVTEAFF	TRBV15	few	TRBJ1-1	.
TGCAGCGTTTCCCCACAGGGGAATGAGCAGTTCTTC	CSVSPQGNEQFF	TRBV29-1	.	TRBJ2-1	TRBD1
TGTGCCAGCAGTTTCCAGGTCTTGGGGCCCCAGCATTTT	CASSFQVLGPQHF	TRBV27	few	TRBJ1-5	.
TGTGCCAGCAGCTTTGGTAGATCCCTCGTCTACGAGCAGTACTTC	CASSFGRSLVYEQYF	TRBV7-9	.	TRBJ2-7	.
TGCAGTGCTCCCCAAGGGGCATCGGAGACCCAGTACTTC	CSAPQGASETQYF	TRBV20-1	.	TRBJ2-5	.
TGTGCCACACTGGACAGCTCCTCAAAACATGAGCAGTACTTC	CATLDSSSKHEQYF	TRBV2	.	TRBJ2-7	.
TGCAGCGTCGAGACACCCTGGACCGACTCTGGAAACACCATATATTTT	CSVETPWTDSGNTIYF	TRBV29-1	.	TRBJ1-3	.
TGCAGCGTTGCGTACGATACGAACACTGAAGCTTTCTTT	CSVAYDTNTEAFF	TRBV29-1	few	TRBJ1-1	.
TGCGCCAGCAGCTTGTCATCGTTCGTCGATGAGCAGTTCTTC	CASSLSSFVDEQFF	TRBV5-1	few	TRBJ2-1	.